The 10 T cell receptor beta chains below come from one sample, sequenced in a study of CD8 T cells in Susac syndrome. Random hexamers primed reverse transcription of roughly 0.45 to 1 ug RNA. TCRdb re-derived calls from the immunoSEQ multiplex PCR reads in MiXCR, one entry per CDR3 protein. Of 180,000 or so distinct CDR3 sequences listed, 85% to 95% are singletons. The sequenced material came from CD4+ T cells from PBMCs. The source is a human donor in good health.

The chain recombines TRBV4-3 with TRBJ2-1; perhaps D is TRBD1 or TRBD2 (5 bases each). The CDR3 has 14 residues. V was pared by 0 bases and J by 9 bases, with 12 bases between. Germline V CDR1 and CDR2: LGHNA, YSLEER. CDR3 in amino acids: CASSQDARGAEQFF. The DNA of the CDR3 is TGCGCCAGCAGCCAAGATGCTAGAGGGGCTGAGCAGTTCTTC.

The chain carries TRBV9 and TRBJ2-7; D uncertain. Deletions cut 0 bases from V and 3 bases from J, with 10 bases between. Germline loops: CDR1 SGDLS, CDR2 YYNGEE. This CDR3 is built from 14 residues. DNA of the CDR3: TGTGCCAGCAGCGTAGATGCGATTAGCTACGAGCAGTACTTC. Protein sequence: CASSVDAISYEQYF. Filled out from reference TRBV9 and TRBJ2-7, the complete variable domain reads DSGVTQTPKHLITATGQRVTLRCSPRSGDLSVYWYQQSLDQGLQFLIQYYNGEERAKGNILERFSAQQFPDLHSELNLSSLELGDSALYFCASSVDAISYEQYFGPGTRLTVT.

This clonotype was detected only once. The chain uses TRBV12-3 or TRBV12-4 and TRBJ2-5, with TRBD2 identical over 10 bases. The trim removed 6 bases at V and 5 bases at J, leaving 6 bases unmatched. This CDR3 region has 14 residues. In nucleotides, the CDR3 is TGTGCCAGCAGCCCTAGCGGGAGACGTGAGACCCAGTACTTC. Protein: CASSPSGRRETQYF.

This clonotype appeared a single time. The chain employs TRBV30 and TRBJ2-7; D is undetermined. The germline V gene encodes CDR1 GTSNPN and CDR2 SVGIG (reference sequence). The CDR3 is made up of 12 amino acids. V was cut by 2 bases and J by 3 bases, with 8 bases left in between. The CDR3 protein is CAWSLSFYEQYF. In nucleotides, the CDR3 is TGTGCCTGGAGTTTGTCGTTCTACGAGCAGTACTTC.

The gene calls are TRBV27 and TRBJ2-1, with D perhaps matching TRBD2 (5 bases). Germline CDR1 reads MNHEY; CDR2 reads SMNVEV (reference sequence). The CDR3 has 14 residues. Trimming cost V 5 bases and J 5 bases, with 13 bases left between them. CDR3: CASSPTQRNNEQFF. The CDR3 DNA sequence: TGTGCCAGCAGTCCCACCCAGCGGAACAATGAGCAGTTCTTC.

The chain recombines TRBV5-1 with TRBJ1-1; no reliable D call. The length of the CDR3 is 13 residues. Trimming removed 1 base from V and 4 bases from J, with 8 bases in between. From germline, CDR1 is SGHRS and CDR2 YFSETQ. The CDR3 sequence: CASSLRGPTEAFF. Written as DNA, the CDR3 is TGCGCCAGCAGCTTGAGAGGGCCCACTGAAGCTTTCTTT.

CDR3 loop: CSASPTGDGAGELFF. The CDR3 DNA reads as TGCAGTGCTAGCCCGACAGGGGACGGGGCCGGGGAGCTGTTTTTT. This sequence joins TRBV20-1 and TRBJ2-2; 8 bases align to TRBD1. V dropped 3 bases and J dropped 6; count of bases not matched to a gene: 9. The CDR3 totals 15 residues. Germline-derived CDR1 and CDR2 are DFQATT and SNEGSKA (reference sequence).

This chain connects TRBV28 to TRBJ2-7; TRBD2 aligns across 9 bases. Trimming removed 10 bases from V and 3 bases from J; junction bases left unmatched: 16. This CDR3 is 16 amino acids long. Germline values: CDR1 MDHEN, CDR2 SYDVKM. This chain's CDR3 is CAIRSGSSGRGYEQYF. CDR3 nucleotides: TGTGCCATACGTAGCGGGAGTTCCGGACGGGGCTACGAGCAGTACTTC.

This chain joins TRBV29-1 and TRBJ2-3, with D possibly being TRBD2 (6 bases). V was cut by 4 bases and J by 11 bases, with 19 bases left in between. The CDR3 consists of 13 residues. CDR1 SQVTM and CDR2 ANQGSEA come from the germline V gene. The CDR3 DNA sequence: TGCAGCGTTGTTACGGGTGGAGGGCAGGAGCAGTATTTT. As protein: CSVVTGGGQEQYF.

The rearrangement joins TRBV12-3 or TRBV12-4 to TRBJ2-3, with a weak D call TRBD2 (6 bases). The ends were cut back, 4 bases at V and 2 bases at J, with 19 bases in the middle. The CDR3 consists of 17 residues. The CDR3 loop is CASSWTTGGMHTDTQYF. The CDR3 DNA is TGTGCCAGCAGTTGGACCACTGGCGGGATGCACACAGATACGCAGTATTTT.